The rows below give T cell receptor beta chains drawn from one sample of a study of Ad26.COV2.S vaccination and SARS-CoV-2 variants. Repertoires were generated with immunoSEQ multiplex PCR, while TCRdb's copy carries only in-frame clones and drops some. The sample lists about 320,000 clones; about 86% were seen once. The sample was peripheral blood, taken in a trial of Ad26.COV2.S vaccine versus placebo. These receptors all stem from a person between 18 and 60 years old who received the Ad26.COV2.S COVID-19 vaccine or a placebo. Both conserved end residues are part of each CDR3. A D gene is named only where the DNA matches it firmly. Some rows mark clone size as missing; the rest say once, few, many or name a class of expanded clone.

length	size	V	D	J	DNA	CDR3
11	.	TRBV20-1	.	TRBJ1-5	TGCAGTGCGGAGGGCAATCAGCCCCAGCATTTT	CSAEGNQPQHF
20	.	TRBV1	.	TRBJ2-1	TGCACCAGCAGCCAAGCAGGTCTCGGGCATACGAGGAGCTCCTACAATGAGCAGTTCTTC	CTSSQAGLGHTRSSYNEQFF
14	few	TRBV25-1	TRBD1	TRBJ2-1	TGTGCCAGCAGGGGACAGAGAGTCTACAATGAGCAGTTCTTC	CASRGQRVYNEQFF
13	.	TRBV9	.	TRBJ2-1	TGTGCCAGCAGCGTAGGGACAAACAATGAGCAGTTCTTC	CASSVGTNNEQFF
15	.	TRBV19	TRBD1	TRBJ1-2	TGTGCCAGTAGTGCCCGTGGGGACAGGGTATCCGGCTACACCTTC	CASSARGDRVSGYTF
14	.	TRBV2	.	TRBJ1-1	TGTGCCAGCAGTCTGGACAGTGTGAACACTGAAGCTTTCTTT	CASSLDSVNTEAFF
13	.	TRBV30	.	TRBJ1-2	TGTGCCTCCCAGACAGCGGTCGGGGGTGGCTACACCTTC	CASQTAVGGGYTF
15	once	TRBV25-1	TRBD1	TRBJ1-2	TGTGCCAGTTCATTTTCAGGGACAGGGGTGAGAGGCTACACCTTC	CASSFSGTGVRGYTF
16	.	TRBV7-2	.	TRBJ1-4	TGTGCCAGCAGCTTAAAGTCGGGGCTTGCTAATGAAAAACTGTTTTTT	CASSLKSGLANEKLFF
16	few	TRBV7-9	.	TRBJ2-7	TGTGCCAGCAGCATCCGGAGAGGGGGGCTCTCCTACGAGCAGTACTTC	CASSIRRGGLSYEQYF
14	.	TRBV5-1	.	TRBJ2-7	TGCGCCAGCAGCGCCCAGACAGTACCCGCCGAGCAGTACTTC	CASSAQTVPAEQYF
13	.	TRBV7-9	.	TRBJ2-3	TGTGCCAGCAGCTTGGGGATACGTGATACGCAGTATTTT	CASSLGIRDTQYF
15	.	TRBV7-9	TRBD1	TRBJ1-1	TGTGCCAGCAGCCCCCGGGACAGGGGAGGAACTGAAGCTTTCTTT	CASSPRDRGGTEAFF
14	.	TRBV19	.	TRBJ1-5	TGTGCCAGTAGTATAGAACAAGGAGTATGGCCCCAGCATTTT	CASSIEQGVWPQHF
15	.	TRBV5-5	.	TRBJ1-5	TGTGCCAGCAGCTTGGCCGGGCCGGGGGTACAGCCCCAGCATTTT	CASSLAGPGVQPQHF
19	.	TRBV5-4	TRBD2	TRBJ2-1	TGTGCCAGCAGCCCTTTCCGGCGGGGGGAAACCCGCTCCTACAATGAGCAGTTCTTC	CASSPFRRGETRSYNEQFF
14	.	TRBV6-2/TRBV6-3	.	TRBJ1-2	TGTGCCAGCAGCAGAGGCCCGGGGGATCATGGCTACACCTTC	CASSRGPGDHGYTF
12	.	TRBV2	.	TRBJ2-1	TGTGCCAGCAGTGACAGGCTAAATTTGCAGTTCTTC	CASSDRLNLQFF
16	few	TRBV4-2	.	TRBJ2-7	TGTGCCAGCAGCCAAGATCGCGTAGGCGAATCATACGAGCAGTACTTC	CASSQDRVGESYEQYF
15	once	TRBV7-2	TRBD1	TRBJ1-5	TGTGCCAGCAGCTTAAGCGGGACAGGGAATCAGCCCCAGCATTTT	CASSLSGTGNQPQHF
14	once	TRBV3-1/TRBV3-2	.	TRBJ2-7	TGTGCCAGCAGCCTTCTCGGAAGGCCCTACGAGCAGTACTTC	CASSLLGRPYEQYF
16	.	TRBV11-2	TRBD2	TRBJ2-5	TGTGCCAGCAGCTTAGAAGGGCGGGGAGGGCAAGAGACCCAGTACTTC	CASSLEGRGGQETQYF
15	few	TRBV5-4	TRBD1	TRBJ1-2	TGTGCCAGCAGCCCAACCTCGGACAGGTCCTATGGCTACACCTTC	CASSPTSDRSYGYTF
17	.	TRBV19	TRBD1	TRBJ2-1	TGTGCCAGTAGTATAGGTTACAGGGGAATATCCTACAATGAGCAGTTCTTC	CASSIGYRGISYNEQFF
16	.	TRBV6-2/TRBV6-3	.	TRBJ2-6	TGTGCCAGCAGTTACCGGACAGTCTCTGGGGCCAACGTCCTGACTTTC	CASSYRTVSGANVLTF
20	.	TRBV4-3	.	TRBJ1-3	TGCGCCAGCAGCCATGAACCCGGGAGCCTGGGGCCTGACTCTGGAAACACCATATATTTT	CASSHEPGSLGPDSGNTIYF
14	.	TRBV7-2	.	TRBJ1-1	TGTGCCAGCAGCTTCGGTGGTGGACGTCTAAAAGCTTTCTTT	CASSFGGGRLKAFF
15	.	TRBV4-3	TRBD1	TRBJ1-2	TGCGCCAGCAGCCAAGATCAGACAGGGGGCCGCGGCTACACCTTC	CASSQDQTGGRGYTF
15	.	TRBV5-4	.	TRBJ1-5	TGTGCCAGCAGCTGGGGAGGGGGTAGCAATCAGCCCCAGCATTTT	CASSWGGGSNQPQHF
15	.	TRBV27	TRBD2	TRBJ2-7	TGTGCCAGCAGTTCGTGGACTAGCGGGTCGTACGAGCAGTACTTC	CASSSWTSGSYEQYF
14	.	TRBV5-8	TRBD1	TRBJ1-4	TGTGCCAGCAGCTCCGGGACAGGGGTTGTAAAACTGTTTTTT	CASSSGTGVVKLFF
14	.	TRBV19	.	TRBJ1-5	TGTGCCAGTAGTAGGCGAGAGGGGAATCAGCCCCAGCATTTT	CASSRREGNQPQHF
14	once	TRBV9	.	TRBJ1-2	TGTGCCAGCAGACCGCCGGGGACCAACTATGGCTACACCTTC	CASRPPGTNYGYTF
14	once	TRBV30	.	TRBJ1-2	TGTGCCTGGAGCCCGACCGGGACTCTCTATGGCTACACCTTC	CAWSPTGTLYGYTF
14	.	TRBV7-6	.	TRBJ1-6	TGTGCCAGCGGAACTACAGGGAATAATTCACCCCTCCACTTT	CASGTTGNNSPLHF
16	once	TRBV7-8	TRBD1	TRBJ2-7	TGTGCCAGCAGCGCCCGGGACAGGGAAGAAGGTGGCGAGCAGTACTTC	CASSARDREEGGEQYF
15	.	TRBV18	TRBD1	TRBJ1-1	TGTGCCAGCTCAACATCCGGGACAGGGAACACTGAAGCTTTCTTT	CASSTSGTGNTEAFF
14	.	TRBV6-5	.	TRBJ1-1	TGTGCCAGCAGTTATCGCCGACGGAACACTGAAGCTTTCTTT	CASSYRRRNTEAFF
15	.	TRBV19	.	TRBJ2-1	TGTGCCAGTAGTAGAGGTTTCGATTCCTACAATGAGCAGTTCTTC	CASSRGFDSYNEQFF
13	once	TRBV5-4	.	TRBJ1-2	TGTGCCAGCAGCACGGATCCTTCCTATGGCTACACCTTC	CASSTDPSYGYTF
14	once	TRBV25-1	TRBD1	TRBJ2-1	TGTGCCAGCAGTGAGGACAGGGCGGTCGATGAGCAGTTCTTC	CASSEDRAVDEQFF
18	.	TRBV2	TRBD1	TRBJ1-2	TGTGCCAGCAGCTCGACAACAAAGACAGGGAGAACCTCTAGTGGCTACACCTTC	CASSSTTKTGRTSSGYTF
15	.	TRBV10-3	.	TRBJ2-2	TGTGCCATAGGGGGGGCCCTAACGAACACCGGGGAGCTGTTTTTT	CAIGGALTNTGELFF
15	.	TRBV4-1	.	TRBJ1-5	TGCGCCAGCAGCCAAGACGGACACGACAATCAGCCCCAGCATTTT	CASSQDGHDNQPQHF
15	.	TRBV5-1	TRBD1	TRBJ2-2	TGCGCCAGCTCACGGACAGGGGCTATCACCGGGGAGCTGTTTTTT	CASSRTGAITGELFF
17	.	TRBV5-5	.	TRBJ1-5	TGTGCCAGCAGCCCCGGATGGAGGGCGGAAGGCAATCAGCCCCAGCATTTT	CASSPGWRAEGNQPQHF
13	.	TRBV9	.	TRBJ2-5	TGTGCCAGCAGCGCGGGCGCCGGAGGGACCCAGTACTTC	CASSAGAGGTQYF
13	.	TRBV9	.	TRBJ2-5	TGTGCCAGCAGCGTAGGGGCACAAGAGACCCAGTACTTC	CASSVGAQETQYF
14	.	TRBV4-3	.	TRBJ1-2	TGCGCCAGCAGCCAGGCCTCAGCGTTTTATGGCTACACCTTC	CASSQASAFYGYTF
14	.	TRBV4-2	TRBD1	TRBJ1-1	TGTGCCAGCAGCCAAGAAAGCTTTGACAGGGGAGCTTTCTTT	CASSQESFDRGAFF
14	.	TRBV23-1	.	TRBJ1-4	TGCGCCAGCAGCCCGGGGCCGTTTTACGACGAGCTGTTTTTT	CASSPGPFYDELFF
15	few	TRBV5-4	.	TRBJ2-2	TGTGCCAGCAGCTTGGACAGACTAAACACCGGGGAGCTGTTTTTT	CASSLDRLNTGELFF
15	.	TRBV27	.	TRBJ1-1	TGTGCCAGCAGCCCGAACAGGGTAGGGGGGACTGAAGCTTTCTTT	CASSPNRVGGTEAFF
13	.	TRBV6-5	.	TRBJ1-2	TGTGCCAGCAGTTACCGGGGCCGCTATGGCTACACCTTC	CASSYRGRYGYTF
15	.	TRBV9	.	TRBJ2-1	TGTGCCAGCAGCTCTAAAGGCGACAGTTACAATGAGCAGTTCTTC	CASSSKGDSYNEQFF
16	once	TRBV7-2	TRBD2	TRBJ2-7	TGTGCCAGCAGCTTAGGGAGCGGGGGCCGAACCTACGAGCAGTACTTC	CASSLGSGGRTYEQYF
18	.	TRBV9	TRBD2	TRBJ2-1	TGTGCCAGCAGCGTAGGGGTTAGCGGGTACTACTCCTACAATGAGCAGTTCTTC	CASSVGVSGYYSYNEQFF
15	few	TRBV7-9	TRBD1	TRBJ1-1	TGTGCCAGCGGGGACAGGAGTTACATGAACACTGAAGCTTTCTTT	CASGDRSYMNTEAFF
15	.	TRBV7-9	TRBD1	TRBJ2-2	TGTGCCAGCAGCCTAGGACAGGGAGACACCGGGGAGCTGTTTTTT	CASSLGQGDTGELFF